This TCR beta chain came from a study of T cell changes during pregnancy in multiple sclerosis. Clones were read by immunoSEQ multiplex PCR, and TCRdb kept only the in-frame ones, dropping some. Found here are under 60,000 clones, 85% to 95% of them singletons; the top ten hold less than 0.3%. V shed 0 bases and J 4 bases; nucleotides not matched to a gene: 3. Germline lookup yields CDR1 GTSNPN and CDR2 SVGIG (reference sequence). This CDR3 is 16 amino acids long. The specimen was CD4+ T cells from peripheral blood mononuclear cells, collected in the third trimester of pregnancy. This chain joins TRBV30 and TRBJ2-3; TRBD2 aligns across 14 bases. The receptor comes from a female donor with multiple sclerosis, enrolled in a pregnancy study. The CDR3 nucleotides read TGTGCCTGGAGTGTAGGACTAGCGGGGGGTCCAGATACGCAGTATTTT. It encodes CAWSVGLAGGPDTQYF.